The 27 T cell receptor beta chains reported below all come from one sample, sequenced in a study of blood T cells in healthy people across ages. Together with a sample-barcoded 5' primer, a J-beta primer mix was included in a second PCR lasting about 6 to 11 cycles. TCRdb used MiXCR to reprocess the 5' RACE reads, holding one entry per CDR3 protein. The sample lists fewer than 2,000,000 distinct CDR3 sequences, roughly 30% occurring once. The sequenced sample was blood. All receptors derive from a woman aged 25 to 39 in good health.

On this clonotype itself: A much larger clone lies a single base off, so this may be a read error. The V call is TRBV6-6, the J call TRBJ1-5, with D possibly TRBD1 on 5 matching bases. V shed 4 bases and J shed 7 bases, with 14 bases lying between them. CDR3 size: 14 residues. Germline V lookup: CDR1 MNHNY, CDR2 SVGAGI (reference sequence). The CDR3 DNA reads as TGTGCCAGCAGTTGCGATCCAGACAGACAGCCCCAGCATTTT. Its translation is CASSCDPDRQPQHF.

The sample holds a few counts of this clonotype. The rearrangement joins TRBV6-1 to TRBJ1-1; D call uncertain. Trimming stripped 7 bases from V and 1 base from J, with 13 bases between. CDR3 length equals 14 residues. Per germline, CDR1 MNHNS and CDR2 SASEGT. For the CDR3, the DNA is TGTGCCAGCATTCGCAGTCCTTCGAACACTGAAGCTTTCTTT. Its protein is CASIRSPSNTEAFF.

This clonotype was recorded many times. The gene calls are TRBV6-5 and TRBJ2-5, with D possibly being TRBD2 (5 bases). Germline assignment: CDR1 MNHEY and CDR2 SVGAGI. This CDR3 region has 15 residues. The V end lost 0 bases, the J end lost 2 bases, and 10 bases lay between the germline ends. The DNA of the CDR3 is TGTGCCAGCAGTTACTCCGGCGGGTTACAAGAGACCCAGTACTTC. It specifies CASSYSGGLQETQYF.

The chain is built from TRBV20-1 and TRBJ1-2; no reliable D call. Germline V CDR1 and CDR2: DFQATT, SNEGSKA (reference sequence). The CDR3 consists of 13 residues. V was trimmed by 1 base and J by 4 bases, leaving 10 bases between them. CDR3 nucleotide sequence: TGCAGTGCTAGAGTGGACTTACGCTATGGCTACACCTTC. Translated, it gives CSARVDLRYGYTF.

This clonotype was seen only once. This chain connects TRBV4-2 to TRBJ1-3; D remains unclear. Trimming cost V 2 bases and J 4 bases, with 12 bases left between them. CDR3 size: 15 residues. CDR1 LGHNA and CDR2 YNFKEQ come from the germline V gene. CDR3 sequence (DNA): TGTGCCAGCAGCCAATCAGTCGGCGAGGGAAACACCATATATTTT. It codes for CASSQSVGEGNTIYF.

In its sample, this clonotype was seen a few times. The rearrangement uses TRBV15 and TRBJ2-7; 14 positions agree with TRBD2. V gave up 3 bases and J gave up 4 bases; unmatched junction bases: 8. This CDR3 comprises 17 residues. Germline CDR1 is LNHNV and CDR2 is YYDKDF (reference sequence). This CDR3 reads CATSSPPGLAGVYEQYF. DNA of the CDR3: TGTGCCACCAGCAGTCCACCGGGACTAGCGGGGGTATACGAGCAGTACTTC.

The chain has TRBV5-1 and TRBJ1-5; 7 bases fit TRBD1. This CDR3 has 14 amino acids. V shed 0 bases and J 6 bases; nucleotides not matched to a gene: 3. CDR1 SGHRS and CDR2 YFSETQ come from the germline V gene. The CDR3 region is CASSLDGDSQPQHF. CDR3 in DNA: TGCGCCAGCAGCTTGGACGGGGACAGTCAGCCCCAGCATTTT.

This sequence joins TRBV6-1 and TRBJ1-2; unclear D gene. The CDR3 is made up of 17 amino acids. V gave up 2 bases and J gave up 3 bases, with 19 bases separating them. Germline CDR1 reads MNHNS; CDR2 reads SASEGT. The CDR3 DNA reads as TGTGCCAGCAGTGAAATCCATCGCAGGCCCACTTACTATGGCTACACCTTC. The encoded protein is CASSEIHRRPTYYGYTF.

As concerns this clonotype: A read error may account for a junction end that differs from germline. The chain combines TRBV28 with TRBJ2-6; a possible D gene is TRBD1 (5 bases). From germline, CDR1 is MDHEN and CDR2 SYDVKM. This CDR3 has 13 residues. The CDR3 spells CASSYSGANVPTF. As DNA, the CDR3 is TGTGCCTCGTCTTACTCTGGGGCCAACGTCCCGACTTTC.

This clonotype was found a few times. V and J are TRBV15 and TRBJ1-6; tentatively, D is TRBD1 (5 bases). CDR3 length equals 14 residues. CDR1 LNHNV and CDR2 YYDKDF come from the germline V gene (reference sequence). Trimming left V 3 bases short and J 4 bases short, with 7 bases between. In nucleotides, the CDR3 is TGTGCCACCAGCAGTTCAGGGTATAATTCACCCCTCCACTTT. Translating gives CATSSSGYNSPLHF.

J is TRBJ2-5 and V is TRBV27; TRBD1 matches 7 bases. V lost 1 base to trimming and J lost 4 bases; unmatched junction nucleotides: 3. The CDR3 is made up of 14 amino acids. Germline-derived CDR1 and CDR2 are MNHEY and SMNVEV (reference sequence). The CDR3 DNA sequence: TGTGCCAGCAGTTTATGGGCAGGGGGAGAGACCCAGTACTTC. Its translation: CASSLWAGGETQYF.

This clonotype was detected only a few times. The gene calls are TRBV10-3 and TRBJ2-7; D ambiguous. The V end lost 3 bases, the J end lost 0 bases, and 9 bases lay between the germline ends. Germline CDR1 and CDR2: ENHRY and SYGVKD. The CDR3 loop spans 14 amino acids. The CDR3 reads CAISEWQSSYEQYF. The CDR3 DNA follows: TGTGCCATCAGTGAATGGCAGAGCTCCTACGAGCAGTACTTC.

This clonotype was detected only a few times. The chain combines TRBV6-2 or TRBV6-3 with TRBJ2-3, with D possibly TRBD2 on 5 matching bases. CDR3 length: 13 amino acids. The ends were cut back, 2 bases at V and 6 bases at J, with 9 bases in the middle. Looked up from germline, CDR1 is MNHEY and CDR2 is SVGEGT. In nucleotides, the CDR3 is TGTGCCAGCAGTTACCATCCGGGGGATACGCAGTATTTT. This gives the protein CASSYHPGDTQYF.

This chain uses TRBV5-1 with TRBJ2-5, with TRBD2 matching 9 bases. V dropped 1 base and J dropped 1; count of bases not matched to a gene: 8. The CDR3 loop spans 17 amino acids. CDR1 and CDR2 (germline): SGHRS, YFSETQ. In nucleotides, the CDR3 is TGCGCCAGCAGCTTGAGCTTGGCGGGGGGGCCCCAAGAGACCCAGTACTTC. Residues: CASSLSLAGGPQETQYF.

There are a few counts of this clonotype. The chain has TRBV7-2 and TRBJ2-1; 10 bases are shared with TRBD2. The CDR3 runs 20 residues. V was clipped by 7 bases and J by 2 bases; unmatched bases: 20. Germline CDR1 is SGHTA and CDR2 is FQGNSA. The DNA for the CDR3 is TGTGCCAGCATCCTCTGGGGCAAAGCGGGGGGGCGTAGACCCTACAATGAGCAGTTCTTC. Protein sequence: CASILWGKAGGRRPYNEQFF.

The table lists this clonotype with a few counts. The rearrangement links TRBV6-2 or TRBV6-3 to TRBJ2-7; 9 bases align to TRBD1. The germline V gene has CDR1 MNHEY and CDR2 SVGEGT. Trimming took 2 bases from V and 3 from J; bases not matched to a gene: 11. CDR3 size: 17 residues. This CDR3 reads CASSYPVGGTGIYEQYF. CDR3 DNA: TGTGCCAGCAGTTACCCCGTGGGGGGGACAGGGATCTACGAGCAGTACTTC.

This clonotype has just a few counts. The chain is built from TRBV4-1 and TRBJ1-1; tentatively, D is TRBD1 (5 bases). The CDR3 extends over 18 amino acids. Trimming removed 1 base from V and 0 bases from J, with 18 bases in between. CDR1 is MGHRA and CDR2 is YSYEKL in the germline V gene. CDR3 amino acids: CASSQVGGAGEMNTEAFF. CDR3 nucleotides: TGCGCCAGCAGCCAAGTCGGTGGTGCGGGGGAAATGAACACTGAAGCTTTCTTT.

This clonotype was detected a few times. V is TRBV7-9 and J is TRBJ2-7; D remains ambiguous. This CDR3 has 12 residues. Looked up from germline, CDR1 is SEHNR and CDR2 is FQNEAQ (reference sequence). V was shortened by 5 bases and J by 8 bases, with 13 bases between the two germline ends. CDR3 bases: TGTGCCAGCAGCCCCCCAAAAGGGAAGCAGTACTTC. The encoded protein is CASSPPKGKQYF. The whole variable domain, filled in from reference TRBV7-9 and TRBJ2-7, reads DTGVSQNPRHKITKRGQNVTFRCDPISEHNRLYWYRQTLGQGPEFLTYFQNEAQLEKSRLLSDRFSAERPKGSFSTLEIQRTEQGDSAMYLCASSPPKGKQYFGPGTRLTVT.

The DNA of the CDR3 is TGTGCCAAGGGACAGGGGGCCACAGATACGCAGTATTTT. Protein product: CAKGQGATDTQYF. The rearrangement uses TRBV7-9 and TRBJ2-3, with TRBD1 matching over 12 bases. CDR1 and CDR2 (germline): SEHNR, FQNEAQ (reference sequence). This CDR3 is built from 13 residues. The ends lost 10 bases at V and 2 bases at J; junction bases unmatched: 1.

This clonotype was counted only a few times. This rearrangement joins TRBV4-1 to TRBJ2-7; the D is unclear. The CDR3 totals 14 residues. Germline CDR1 reads MGHRA; CDR2 reads YSYEKL. Trimming removed 3 bases from V and 5 bases from J, with 14 bases in between. The CDR3 reads CASSHAGRIDEQYF. In DNA, the CDR3 is TGCGCCAGCAGCCACGCAGGACGTATCGACGAGCAGTACTTC.

On this clonotype itself: One junction end disagrees with the germline gene, perhaps due to a read error. The rearrangement links TRBV7-9 to TRBJ2-4; D is uncertain. The CDR3 covers 13 residues. The germline gives CDR1 SEHNR, CDR2 FQNEAQ (reference sequence). CDR3 coding DNA: TGTGCCAGCAGCTTGGTCGACACTAACATTCAGCACTTC. It is translated as CASSLVDTNIQHF.

This clonotype was recorded a few times. V and J are TRBV5-6 and TRBJ2-5; TRBD1 or TRBD2 may be the D gene (6 bases each). CDR1 and CDR2 (germline): SGHDT, YYEEEE. CDR3 size: 16 residues. V lost 1 base to trimming and J lost 0 bases, with 13 bases between them. CDR3 bases: TGTGCCAGCAGCTTGAGGGTCGGGGGCTACCAAGAGACCCAGTACTTC. Translation gives CASSLRVGGYQETQYF.

About this clonotype itself: Being one base from a much bigger clone, this may be a read error. This chain uses TRBV6-4 with TRBJ2-2, with D hard to call. CDR1 and CDR2 (germline): MRHNA, SNTAGT. The CDR3 contains 15 residues. Trimming pared 0 bases from V and 4 bases from J, leaving 9 bases between. CDR3 amino acids: CASSDSTLSTGELFF. DNA for the CDR3: TGTGCCAGCAGTGACTCGACATTAAGCACCGGGGAGCTGTTTTTT.

This clonotype was detected once. The V and J genes are TRBV3-1 and TRBJ2-5, with D hard to call. Germline lookup yields CDR1 LGHDT and CDR2 YNNKEL (reference sequence). The CDR3 is 16 amino acids. The germline V and J ends were trimmed by 1 base and 5 bases, with 17 bases remaining between them. The CDR3 loop is CASSQVASLAPETQYF. In nucleotides, the CDR3 is TGTGCCAGCAGCCAAGTGGCATCCCTCGCCCCGGAGACCCAGTACTTC.

The chain has TRBV10-2 and TRBJ2-5; maybe TRBD1 (6 bases). Germline CDR1 reads WSHSY; CDR2 reads SAAADI. Between the trimmed V and J ends, which lost 6 bases and 1 base, there was a span of 12 bases. This CDR3 is built from 14 residues. Here the CDR3 reads CASRRQDSQETQYF. The DNA of the CDR3 is TGCGCCAGCAGAAGACAGGACTCCCAAGAGACCCAGTACTTC.

This chain uses TRBV10-2 with TRBJ2-2; no clear D gene. Trimming shortened V by 7 bases and J by 6 bases, and 12 bases separated the two germline ends. This CDR3 is 13 amino acids long. Per germline, CDR1 WSHSY and CDR2 SAAADI. This chain's CDR3 is CASNEDSPGELFF. In DNA, the CDR3 is TGCGCCAGCAACGAAGACTCGCCCGGGGAGCTGTTTTTT.

This clonotype was recorded at least ten times. This chain joins TRBV5-1 and TRBJ2-5; tentative D call: TRBD1 (6 bases). This CDR3 is 14 amino acids long. With 0 bases removed from V and 4 bases from J, the gap between germline ends came to 10 bases. Germline CDR1 is SGHRS and CDR2 is YFSETQ. The CDR3, as DNA: TGCGCCAGCAGCTTGGACCAGGGGCGAGAGACCCAGTACTTC. Translating it yields CASSLDQGRETQYF.